Sequencing of this T cell receptor beta chain was carried out in a study of blood T cell repertoires in COVID-19 (dated by TCRdb to 2020 to 2021). Regarding the complete study: Samples from collaborators originated in the United States, Italy and Spain and spanned both the acute and convalescent phases of COVID-19. The material from the prospective study consisted of cDNA or gDNA derived from T cells, B-cell-depleted T cells, or PBMCs. Subjects who had been exposed to COVID-19, were actively infected with it, or had recovered from it provided the deeply sampled blood TCRbeta repertoires that made up the dataset. The repertoires were released in a freely available public database intended as a resource for research on the immune response to SARS-CoV-2. The samples were drawn from two sources: the first 160 participants of the ongoing ImmuneRACE study, and approximately 1,300 subjects contributed by 6 global collaborators. A de-identified subject ID, COVID-19 status, age in years and sex were almost always included in the sample metadata. Where HLA class I and class II types were available, the types were taken from metadata supplied by the sample provider, not from assay-based typing.

The CDR3 goes from the cysteine to the phenylalanine over 15 residues. Left in the record is the CDR3 DNA by itself, 45 bases read in frame from the first base. V is cut back by 5 bases and J by 4 bases, with 9 bases in the junction unmatched. From the germline V gene, CDR1 is MNHEY and CDR2 is SVGEGT. TCRbeta CDR3 regions were amplified from genomic DNA using the immunoSEQ Assay, a bias-controlled multiplex PCR. On the study's bioinformatics: Nucleated cell counts per sample were estimated from amplification of reference gene primers within the assay. Sequence reads were collapsed and filtered to measure the absolute abundance of every unique TCRbeta CDR3 rearrangement. For each sample, productive Simpson clonality was calculated by taking the square root of Simpson's diversity index across productive rearrangements. Here the immuneACCESS table is served through TCRdb, limited to in-frame sequences with V and J called. Missing clones are a known gap in these copies; in checked studies unresolved V genes cover under half, and the rest lacks a known reason. V and J calls and clone size come straight from that table; D and trimming were deduced from the DNA. The sample table lists around 83,000 clones, 75% to 90% of them with a count of one. Jointly, the top ten make up approximately 14% of the sample.

This clone was recorded a few times. Its antigen remains undetermined. There are no base qualities to consult, and no much larger clone falls within one base. Findings and caveats that apply to the study as a whole: How much clinical and demographic metadata was included differed by source and by participant, and the metadata was provided uncurated.

Each collaborating institution followed its own protocols to collect whole blood in K2EDTA tubes. For TCRbeta analysis, collaborator samples were shipped as frozen whole blood, as isolated PBMCs, or as DNA extracted from either sample type. The source of this sequence is a man in his 70s with active or convalescent COVID-19. This receptor chain uses TRBV6-2 or TRBV6-3 and TRBJ2-7; TRBD1 fits 9 bases in the junction. Sequencing was carried out using peripheral blood. This receptor carries the CDR3 CASSAPGQGNYEQYF. The bases are TGTGCCAGCAGTGCACCAGGACAGGGGAATTACGAGCAGTACTTC.